This T cell receptor (beta chain) was recorded in a study of blood T cell repertoires in COVID-19. Study in general: The origin of the acute and convalescent COVID-19 samples was the United States, Italy and Spain. Sample material is recorded as cDNA or gDNA derived from T cells, B-cell-depleted T cells, or PBMCs.

The method was immunoSEQ multiplex PCR; TCRdb's version includes in-frame clones alone and lacks a portion of them. In the table there are a few hundred thousand clones, almost 90% of which are singletons. From germline, CDR1 is SGDLS and CDR2 YYNGEE. The CDR3 extends over 17 amino acids. The trim removed 0 bases at V and 6 bases at J, leaving 4 bases unmatched. V usage is TRBV9 and J usage is TRBJ2-3, with 16 bases lining up with TRBD2. Sequencing was performed on PBMCs or T cells enriched from blood (not recorded which). The receptor was isolated from a woman aged 25 to 39 who had been exposed to COVID-19. The CDR3 protein is CASSVEGLAGGTDTQYF. In DNA, the CDR3 is TGTGCCAGCAGCGTAGAGGGACTAGCGGGAGGGACGGATACGCAGTATTTT.